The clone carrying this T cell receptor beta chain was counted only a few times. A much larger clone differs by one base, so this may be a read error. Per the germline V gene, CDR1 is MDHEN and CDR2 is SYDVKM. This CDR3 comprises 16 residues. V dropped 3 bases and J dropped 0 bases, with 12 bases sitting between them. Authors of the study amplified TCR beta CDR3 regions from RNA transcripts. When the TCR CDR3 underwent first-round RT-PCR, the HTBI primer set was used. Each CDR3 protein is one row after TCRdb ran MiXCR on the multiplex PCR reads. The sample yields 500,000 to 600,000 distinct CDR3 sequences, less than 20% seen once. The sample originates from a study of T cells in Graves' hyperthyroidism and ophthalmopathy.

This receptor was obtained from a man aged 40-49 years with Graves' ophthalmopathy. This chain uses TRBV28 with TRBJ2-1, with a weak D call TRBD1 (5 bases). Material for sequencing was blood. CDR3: CASSFKGQGSYNEQFF. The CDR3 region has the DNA TGTGCCAGCAGTTTTAAGGGCCAGGGCTCCTACAATGAGCAGTTCTTC.